This record looks at one TCR beta chain sequence and its context. The data were obtained in a study of blood T cell repertoires in COVID-19. Across the study: Acute-phase and convalescent COVID-19 samples originated in the United States, Italy and Spain. PBMCs, B-cell-depleted T cells, or T cells were the source of the cDNA or gDNA that made up the material.

In the original analysis: Estimation of nucleated cell counts relied on the amplification of reference gene primers. Here immunoSEQ multiplex PCR was the method, and the copy in TCRdb shows in-frame clones only, minus some. D and trimming were read from the DNA, whereas the V and J calls and clone size are those reported in that table. The sample yields about 99,000 clones, roughly 84% seen once. Trimming pared 2 bases from V and 3 bases from J, leaving 20 bases between. Looked up from germline, CDR1 is GTSNPN and CDR2 is SVGIG (reference sequence). The CDR3 extends over 17 amino acids. Sequenced sample: peripheral blood. The chain combines TRBV30 with TRBJ1-3, with D maybe TRBD1 (6 bases). The TCR sequence derives from a man aged 65-85 years with active or convalescent COVID-19. The CDR3 reads CAWSIGRQAGGGNTIYF. CDR3 in DNA: TGTGCCTGGAGTATCGGCCGACAGGCCGGAGGTGGAAACACCATATATTTT.